The 23 T cell receptor beta chains presented below share a single source sample, sequenced in a study of CD8+CD57+ T cells in acquired aplastic anemia. An expansion of CD8+CD57+ cells by flow cytometry had been shown in patients chosen for sequencing. TCR beta VDJ and CDR3 profiling used genomic DNA as template. TCRdb used MiXCR to reprocess the reads, holding one entry per CDR3 protein. The sample carries around 290,000 distinct CDR3 sequences, roughly 59% recorded once. Material: sorted CD4+, CD8+, or CD8+CD57+ T cells (not recorded which) from PBMCs. The source of these receptors is a human donor with aplastic anemia.

This clonotype has more than one count but fewer than ten. The rearrangement joins TRBV2 to TRBJ2-1; TRBD1 aligns across 10 bases. Germline CDR1 and CDR2: SNHLY and FYNNEI. This CDR3 contains 14 residues. The V segment lost 6 bases and the J segment 3 bases; nucleotides outside the gene matches: 2. CDR3 coding DNA: TGTGCCAGCAGGGACAGGGGGTTCTACAATGAGCAGTTCTTC. It specifies CASRDRGFYNEQFF.

The sample holds many counts of this clonotype. The V gene is TRBV4-1, the J gene TRBJ2-5, with D tentatively TRBD2 (6 bases). Trimming pared 1 base from V and 4 bases from J, leaving 16 bases between. Germline values: CDR1 MGHRA, CDR2 YSYEKL. The CDR3 spans 16 residues. The CDR3 region is CASSQARLVGPETQYF. Here the CDR3 DNA reads TGCGCCAGCAGCCAAGCCAGACTAGTGGGTCCAGAGACCCAGTACTTC.

This clonotype has a handful of counts. The rearrangement joins TRBV5-1 to TRBJ2-7, with D possibly TRBD2 on 6 matching bases. Trimming shortened V by 0 bases and J by 2 bases, and 18 bases separated the two germline ends. The CDR3 length is 17 residues. Germline assignment: CDR1 SGHRS and CDR2 YFSETQ. This CDR3 is CASSLASSAPRPYEQYF. The CDR3 nucleotides read TGCGCCAGCAGCTTGGCCTCTAGCGCCCCGCGGCCCTACGAGCAGTACTTC.

The rearrangement links TRBV2 to TRBJ2-3; the D is unclear. Trimming shortened V by 6 bases and J by 7 bases, and 17 bases separated the two germline ends. This CDR3 has 14 amino acids. Germline-derived CDR1 and CDR2 are SNHLY and FYNNEI. Written as DNA, the CDR3 is TGTGCCAGCAGCCCTGGGCCCCCTGCGTATACGCAGTATTTT. Translation: CASSPGPPAYTQYF.

This clonotype was counted many times. The V call is TRBV2, the J call TRBJ2-5; D ambiguous. CDR1 and CDR2 (germline): SNHLY, FYNNEI. Trimming left V 5 bases short and J 0 bases short, with 4 bases between. This CDR3 has 12 residues. CDR3 DNA sequence: TGTGCCAGCAGTCGGGACCAAGAGACCCAGTACTTC. It yields the protein CASSRDQETQYF.

The rearrangement joins TRBV2 to TRBJ1-6, with TRBD1 matching over 11 bases. CDR3 length: 15 residues. With V trimmed by 8 bases and J by 9 bases, 9 bases remained unmatched. Germline assignment: CDR1 SNHLY and CDR2 FYNNEI. CDR3 coding DNA: TGTGCCAGCCTGATCGGACAGGGGGCGCGTTCACCCCTCCACTTT. It translates to CASLIGQGARSPLHF.

A word on this clonotype: A much bigger clone sits one base away, suggesting this may be a read error. V gene TRBV25-1 combines with J gene TRBJ2-1; no definite D call. The V gene lost 8 bases and the J gene lost 5 bases, with 10 bases spanning the gap. Germline assignment: CDR1 MGHDK and CDR2 SYGVNS. The CDR3 consists of 12 residues. The CDR3 sequence: CASCPRNNEQFF. The CDR3 bases are TGTGCCAGCTGCCCAAGGAACAATGAGCAGTTCTTC.

The rearrangement links TRBV10-1 to TRBJ2-1; no clear D gene. V was trimmed by 3 bases and J by 0 bases, leaving 3 bases between them. This CDR3 region has 13 residues. Germline V gene data show CDR1 as WNHNN and CDR2 as SYGVQD (reference sequence). The DNA of the CDR3 is TGCGCCAGCAGTGAACGCTCCTACAATGAGCAGTTCTTC. It is translated as CASSERSYNEQFF.

The chain recombines TRBV6-5 with TRBJ2-7, with D tentatively TRBD1 (5 bases). CDR1 is MNHEY, CDR2 SVGAGI, per germline. The CDR3 is 13 residues long. Trimming cost V 2 bases and J 2 bases, with 7 bases left between them. Here the CDR3 reads CASSYRQTYEQYF. CDR3 nucleotide sequence: TGTGCCAGCAGTTACCGACAGACCTACGAGCAGTACTTC.

This clonotype was seen ten or more times. V is TRBV5-1 and J is TRBJ2-5, with 8 nucleotides matching TRBD2. Germline trimming cut 4 bases from V and 5 bases from J; bases unmatched to any gene: 7. There are 14 residues in the CDR3. Germline V gives CDR1 SGHRS, CDR2 YFSETQ. The CDR3 bases are TGCGCCAGCAGCCCCGGGGGGGGATGGGAGACCCAGTACTTC. It is translated as CASSPGGGWETQYF.

The chain carries TRBV5-1 and TRBJ2-3, with D possibly matching TRBD2 (5 bases). Trimming removed 0 bases from V and 1 base from J, with 12 bases in between. The CDR3 runs 16 residues. Germline V gene sequence: CDR1 SGHRS, CDR2 YFSETQ. The CDR3 coding sequence is TGCGCCAGCAGCTTGGGGCTAGCCTTAGGCACAGATACGCAGTATTTT. Translation: CASSLGLALGTDTQYF.

This sequence joins TRBV5-6 and TRBJ1-2; TRBD1 matches 9 bases. This CDR3 contains 16 residues. Germline loops: CDR1 SGHDT, CDR2 YYEEEE. After removal of 6 bases from V and 2 bases from J, the junction contained 11 bases not matched to a gene. This CDR3 is CASTTGTGILNYGYTF. In DNA, the CDR3 is TGTGCCAGCACGACCGGGACAGGGATATTAAACTATGGCTACACCTTC.

As to this clonotype: A read error may be the cause here, since a much bigger clone is one base away. The chain combines TRBV12-3 or TRBV12-4 with TRBJ1-2; D is undetermined. The CDR3 has 12 residues. The CDR3 DNA reads TGTGCCGGCAGTTTGGGAGAGTATGGCTACGCCTTC. Translated: CAGSLGEYGYAF.

This clonotype was counted many times. V gene TRBV7-9 combines with J gene TRBJ1-1; a possible D gene is TRBD1 (5 bases). V lost 2 bases and J lost 5, with 6 bases in between. There are 12 residues in the CDR3. From germline, CDR1 is SEHNR and CDR2 FQNEAQ (reference sequence). CDR3 sequence: CASSLRGTEAFF. The DNA of the CDR3 is TGTGCCAGCAGCTTACGGGGGACTGAAGCTTTCTTT.

This sequence joins TRBV30 and TRBJ1-2; 8 nucleotides line up with TRBD1. Germline CDR1 GTSNPN, CDR2 SVGIG (reference sequence). The CDR3 runs to 10 residues. The V segment lost 8 bases and the J segment 7 bases; nucleotides outside the gene matches: 3. The CDR3: CAATGVGYTF. The CDR3 bases are TGTGCCGCGACAGGGGTTGGCTACACCTTC.

This sequence joins TRBV5-1 and TRBJ2-7; 12 bases map to TRBD1. This CDR3 is 17 amino acids long. Germline V gene lookup returns CDR1 SGHRS and CDR2 YFSETQ. V lost 0 bases to trimming and J lost 1 base; unmatched junction nucleotides: 5. The CDR3: CASSLGGTGGLSYEQYF. CDR3 DNA: TGCGCCAGCAGCTTGGGCGGGACAGGGGGCTTATCCTACGAGCAGTACTTC.

The chain recombines TRBV20-1 with TRBJ1-1; D is unclear. The CDR3 is 13 residues long. CDR1 DFQATT and CDR2 SNEGSKA come from the germline V gene (reference sequence). Trimming shortened V by 2 bases and J by 3 bases, and 10 bases separated the two germline ends. CDR3 DNA sequence: TGCAGTGCTAGACGAGGGTTGGACACTGAAGCTTTCTTT. Its protein product is CSARRGLDTEAFF.

Note on this clonotype: This sequence may be a read error, since a much larger clone differs from it by one base. The chain recombines TRBV7-2 with TRBJ2-7; D is unclear. The CDR3 runs to 11 residues. Germline CDR1 is SGHTA and CDR2 is FQGNSA. CDR3 DNA: TGTGCCAGCAGCCGCTCCTACGAGCAGCACTTC. This codes for CASSRSYEQHF.

The chain links TRBV7-9 to TRBJ2-7; perhaps TRBD1 as D (6 bases). The CDR3 has 16 residues. Germline CDR1 SEHNR, CDR2 FQNEAQ (reference sequence). The V gene lost 8 bases and the J gene lost 5 bases, with 25 bases spanning the gap. The chain's CDR3 is CASFGTSTGVFHEQYF. Here the CDR3 DNA reads TGTGCCAGCTTCGGTACTTCGACAGGAGTATTCCACGAGCAGTACTTC. Full variable domain (rest looked up from reference TRBV7-9 and TRBJ2-7): DTGVSQNPRHKITKRGQNVTFRCDPISEHNRLYWYRQTLGQGPEFLTYFQNEAQLEKSRLLSDRFSAERPKGSFSTLEIQRTEQGDSAMYLCASFGTSTGVFHEQYFGPGTRLTVT.

This clonotype was detected once. At one boundary the junction diverges from the germline segment, which might be a read error. The V gene is TRBV7-8, the J gene TRBJ2-2; 8 nucleotides line up with TRBD2. This CDR3 is built from 16 residues. CDR1 is SGHVS, CDR2 FQNEAQ, per germline. CDR3 sequence reads: CASSQREFANTGELFF. The DNA for the CDR3 is TGCGCCAGCAGCCAGCGGGAGTTCGCGAACACCGGGGAGCTGTTTTTT.

This clonotype was observed a handful of times. This chain joins TRBV29-1 and TRBJ1-2, with D possibly matching TRBD1 (6 bases). The CDR3 is 15 amino acids. Trimming took 3 bases from V and 4 from J, leaving 18 bases between them. Germline V gives CDR1 SQVTM, CDR2 ANQGSEA. This CDR3 is CSVDISRQDAYGYTF. The CDR3 DNA sequence: TGCAGCGTTGATATTTCAAGACAGGACGCCTATGGCTACACCTTC.

The J gene is TRBJ2-7, the V gene TRBV12-3 or TRBV12-4; D is tentatively TRBD1 or TRBD2 (5 bases each). V was trimmed by 3 bases and J by 6 bases, leaving 12 bases between them. CDR3 length equals 13 residues. The CDR3: CASSLRGEGEQYF. CDR3 sequence (DNA): TGTGCCAGCAGTTTGAGGGGAGAGGGCGAGCAGTACTTC.

This clonotype showed up many times. This rearrangement joins TRBV6-7 to TRBJ1-2; weak D call: TRBD1 (6 bases). TRBV6-7 falls under the ORF class, with uncertain function. The germline V and J ends were trimmed by 2 bases and 2 bases, with 18 bases remaining between them. This CDR3 is built from 17 residues. This chain's CDR3 is CASSYPGQTGVNYGYTF. The CDR3 DNA sequence: TGTGCCAGCAGTTACCCCGGACAGACTGGAGTAAACTATGGCTACACCTTC.